This TCR beta chain was sequenced for a study of T cell responses to AZD1222 COVID-19 vaccine. Whole-study results and caveats: Females outnumbered males among donors, who were mostly white British; clonal diversity was possibly underestimated. The repertoires were collected only after the peak T cell response. Just five or six AZD1222 recipients were seropositive at baseline. As reported, nearly half of all spike-specific TCRs target variant regions that are unmutated.

Sequenced by immunoSEQ multiplex PCR; TCRdb stores in-frame clones only, minus some. In the table there are 200,000 to 300,000 clones, about 92% of which are singletons. The length of the CDR3 is 13 residues. CDR1 is MNHNS and CDR2 is SASEGT in the germline V gene. Points on this clone: Its cognate antigen is unknown. Its ends do not fully match the called genes, so a read error is possible.

The source of this sequence is an adult in good health. The chain uses TRBV6-1 and TRBJ2-7, with 7 positions matching TRBD1. The specimen comprised peripheral blood, sampled on day 0 of AZD1222 vaccination. CDR3 region: CASREDRVDEQYF. The CDR3 coding sequence is TGTGCCAGCAGGGAAGACAGGGTCGACGAGCAGTACTTC.